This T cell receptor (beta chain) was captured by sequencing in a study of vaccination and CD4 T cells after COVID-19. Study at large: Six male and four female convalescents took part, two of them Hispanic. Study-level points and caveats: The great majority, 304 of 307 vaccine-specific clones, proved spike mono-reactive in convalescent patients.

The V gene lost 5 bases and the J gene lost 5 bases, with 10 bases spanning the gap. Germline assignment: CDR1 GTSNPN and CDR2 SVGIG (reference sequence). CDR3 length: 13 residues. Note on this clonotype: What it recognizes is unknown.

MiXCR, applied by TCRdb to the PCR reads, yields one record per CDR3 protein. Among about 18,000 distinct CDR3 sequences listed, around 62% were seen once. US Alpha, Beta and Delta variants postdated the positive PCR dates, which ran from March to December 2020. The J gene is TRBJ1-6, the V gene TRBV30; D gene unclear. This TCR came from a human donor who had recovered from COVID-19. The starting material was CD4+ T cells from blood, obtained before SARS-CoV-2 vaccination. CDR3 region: CAWASADNSPLHF. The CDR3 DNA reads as TGTGCCTGGGCCTCCGCGGATAATTCACCCCTCCACTTT.